The sequence of this TCR beta chain was determined in a study of cytomegalovirus exposure and HLA in healthy donors. Study information: Prior work identified roughly 120 million unique TCR beta sequences in 150 million to 200 million T cells. Study-level findings and limits: Analyses of presence and absence presupposed an approximately uniform sequencing depth across donors. Associated with HLA alleles at 0.05 false discovery rate in a later analysis were approximately 17,000 TCR beta sequences.

As regards this clone: Its antigen is currently unknown.

The CDR3 length is 15 residues. The V and J ends lost 1 base and 3 bases, in that order; junction bases with no gene match: 3. Germline V gene sequence: CDR1 SGHVS, CDR2 FQNEAQ. The PCR contained 60 Vbeta and 13 Jbeta primers. In the source study's methods: In a later analysis, the count reached about 80 million unique TCR beta chains, with approximately 10 million shared. Measured with immunoSEQ multiplex PCR; TCRdb has only the in-frame clones, and not every one. V and J calls and clone size come straight from that table; D and trimming were deduced from the DNA. The sample has about 98,000 clones; around 72% are singletons.

This sequence joins TRBV7-8 and TRBJ2-1, with 7 bases identical to TRBD1. Sequencing was performed on PBMCs. The clonotype was recovered from a man younger than 30 in good health and CMV-seropositive. The CDR3 spells CASSLGGQYYNEQFF. The CDR3 nucleotides are TGTGCCAGCAGCTTAGGGGGACAGTACTACAATGAGCAGTTCTTC.